These 2 T cell receptor beta chains originate from one sample sequenced in a study of T-cell memory formation after mild COVID-19. Via MiXCR, TCRdb re-called the 5' RACE reads, giving one row per CDR3 protein. This sample yields 250,000 to 400,000 distinct CDR3 sequences, of which roughly an eighth are seen a single time; roughly a fifth belongs to the top ten. Sequencing used PBMCs or a T cell subset sorted from them (not recorded which). These receptors all come from a man between 18 and 29 years old who had mild COVID-19 (a few samples of this study predate the infection). Cell type and time point are not known.

CDR3 bases: TGTGCCAGCAGCGTAGAAGAGGTGGGTTCACCCCTCCACTTT. This encodes CASSVEEVGSPLHF. V is TRBV9 and J is TRBJ1-6; D is unresolved. Germline assignment: CDR1 SGDLS and CDR2 YYNGEE. The CDR3 consists of 14 residues. Deletions cut 0 bases from V and 9 bases from J, with 10 bases between.

This chain links TRBV5-1 with TRBJ2-5; D is uncertain. The CDR3 has 15 residues. V was pared by 4 bases and J by 5 bases, with 18 bases between. The germline V gene encodes CDR1 SGHRS and CDR2 YFSETQ. The CDR3 DNA reads TGCGCCAGCAGCACCGGGCCTCTTGGACGGGAGACCCAGTACTTC. Residues: CASSTGPLGRETQYF. Full variable domain (remainder filled in from reference TRBV5-1 and TRBJ2-5): KAGVTQTPRYLIKTRGQQVTLSCSPISGHRSVSWYQQTPGQGLQFLFEYFSETQRNKGNFPGRFSGRQFSNSRSEMNVSTLELGDSALYLCASSTGPLGRETQYFGPGTRLLVL.